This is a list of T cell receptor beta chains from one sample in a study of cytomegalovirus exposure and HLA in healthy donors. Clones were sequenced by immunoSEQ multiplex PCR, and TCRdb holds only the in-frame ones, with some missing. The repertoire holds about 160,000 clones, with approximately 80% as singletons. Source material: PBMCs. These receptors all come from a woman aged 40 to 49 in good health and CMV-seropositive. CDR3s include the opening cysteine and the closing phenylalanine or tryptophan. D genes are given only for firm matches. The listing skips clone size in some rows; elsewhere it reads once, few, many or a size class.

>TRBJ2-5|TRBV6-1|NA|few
CASSESAGAWQETQYF
TGTGCCAGCAGTGAATCGGCGGGGGCCTGGCAAGAGACCCAGTACTTC
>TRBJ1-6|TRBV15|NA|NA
CATSSRPLLGQYNSPLHF
TGTGCCACCAGCAGTCGCCCCCTACTAGGACAGTATAATTCACCCCTCCACTTT
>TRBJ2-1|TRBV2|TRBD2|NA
CASSVREGIYNEQFF
TGTGCCAGCAGTGTTCGGGAGGGCATCTACAATGAGCAGTTCTTC
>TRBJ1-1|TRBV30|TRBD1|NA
CAWSTGGYTEAFF
TGTGCCTGGAGTACAGGGGGGTACACTGAAGCTTTCTTT
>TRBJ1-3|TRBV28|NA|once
CASSSIPGSGNTIYF
TGTGCCAGCAGTTCAATCCCCGGCTCTGGAAACACCATATATTTT
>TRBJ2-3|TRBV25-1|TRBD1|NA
CASSGRTGVPSTDTQYF
TGTGCCAGCAGTGGGCGTACAGGGGTCCCCTCCACAGATACGCAGTATTTT
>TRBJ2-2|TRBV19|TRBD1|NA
CATSVGTGNTGELFF
TGTGCCACCTCGGTGGGGACAGGGAACACCGGGGAGCTGTTTTTT
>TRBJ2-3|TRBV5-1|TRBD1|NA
CASSSEGQGRTDTQYF
TGCGCCAGCAGCTCAGAGGGACAGGGAAGGACAGATACGCAGTATTTT
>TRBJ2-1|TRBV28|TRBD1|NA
CASSKGTGAIGGNEQFF
TGTGCCAGCAGTAAAGGGACAGGGGCGATTGGAGGCAATGAGCAGTTCTTC
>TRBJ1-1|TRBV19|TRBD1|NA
CASIGGTGGEGTNTEAFF
TGTGCCAGTATAGGGGGAACAGGGGGTGAGGGGACGAACACTGAAGCTTTCTTT
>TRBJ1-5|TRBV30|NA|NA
CAWSRTGSINQPQHF
TGTGCCTGGAGTAGAACGGGATCTATCAATCAGCCCCAGCATTTT
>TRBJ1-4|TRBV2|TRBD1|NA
CASTHWRGQGQTTNEKLFF
TGTGCCAGCACTCATTGGAGGGGACAGGGGCAAACAACTAATGAAAAACTGTTTTTT
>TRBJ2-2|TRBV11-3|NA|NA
CASSLAPLLTGELFF
TGTGCCAGCAGCTTAGCCCCACTACTTACCGGGGAGCTGTTTTTT
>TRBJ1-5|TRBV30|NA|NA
CAWSSRVEQPQHF
TGTGCCTGGAGTTCCAGGGTTGAGCAGCCCCAGCATTTT
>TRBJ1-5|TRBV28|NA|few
CASSLEGQPQHF
TGTGCCAGCAGTTTAGAGGGTCAGCCCCAGCATTTT
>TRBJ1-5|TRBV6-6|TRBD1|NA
CASTGDRAQPQHF
TGTGCCAGCACCGGGGACAGGGCTCAGCCCCAGCATTTT
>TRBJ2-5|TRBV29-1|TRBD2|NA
CSVHYLAGPGAQYF
TGCAGCGTTCATTACCTAGCGGGGCCCGGGGCCCAGTACTTC
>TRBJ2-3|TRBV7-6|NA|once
CASISGVSGDTQYF
TGTGCCAGCATCTCGGGGGTGAGCGGAGATACGCAGTATTTT
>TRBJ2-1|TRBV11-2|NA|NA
CASSHLPGGSYNEQFF
TGTGCCAGCAGCCATTTACCGGGCGGGTCGTACAATGAGCAGTTCTTC
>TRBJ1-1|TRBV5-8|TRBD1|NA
CASSRRQGWAFF
TGTGCCAGCAGCCGACGACAGGGCTGGGCTTTCTTT
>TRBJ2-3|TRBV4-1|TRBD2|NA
CASSYPGGASTDTQYF
TGCGCCAGCAGCTACCCGGGGGGGGCCAGCACAGATACGCAGTATTTT
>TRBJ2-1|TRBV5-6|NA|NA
CASSIKFFLGGNEQFF
TGTGCCAGCAGCATTAAATTCTTCTTGGGAGGAAATGAGCAGTTCTTC